This T cell receptor beta chain comes out of a study of early T cells in non-severe SARS-CoV-2 infection. Study-level background: Bulk RNA taken from unsorted whole blood was sequenced, leaving chains unpaired.

This CDR3 is built from 13 residues. Trimming shortened V by 6 bases and J by 5 bases, and 13 bases separated the two germline ends. Germline lookup yields CDR1 WSHSY and CDR2 SAAADI. Each cDNA molecule carried a unique molecular identifier. TCRdb reanalysed the 5' RACE reads using MiXCR and keeps one entry per CDR3 protein. The sample includes 40,000 to 60,000 distinct CDR3 sequences, around 10% of them seen just once. Study-wide points: CD4 and private specificities were missed by VDJdb matching, which favored anti-spike CD8 responses.

This clonotype was counted at least ten times. The antigen remains unidentified. Sequenced input: whole blood. The receptor was derived from an adult who was a healthcare worker with PCR-confirmed SARS-CoV-2 infection or an uninfected control (not recorded which). This chain uses TRBV10-2 with TRBJ2-5; D is ambiguous. CDR3 region: CASSSLRMETQYF. The DNA for the CDR3 is TGCGCCAGCAGCAGCCTGCGGATGGAGACCCAGTACTTC.